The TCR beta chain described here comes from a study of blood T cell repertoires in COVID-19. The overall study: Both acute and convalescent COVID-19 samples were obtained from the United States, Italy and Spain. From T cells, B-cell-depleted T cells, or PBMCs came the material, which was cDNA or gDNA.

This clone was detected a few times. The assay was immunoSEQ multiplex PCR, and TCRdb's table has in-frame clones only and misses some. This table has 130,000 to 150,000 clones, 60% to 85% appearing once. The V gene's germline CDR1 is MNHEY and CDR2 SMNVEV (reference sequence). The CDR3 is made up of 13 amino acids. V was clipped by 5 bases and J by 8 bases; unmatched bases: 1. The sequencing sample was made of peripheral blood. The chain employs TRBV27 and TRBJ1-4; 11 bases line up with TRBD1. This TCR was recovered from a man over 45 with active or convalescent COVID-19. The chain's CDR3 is CASSGQGAEKLFF. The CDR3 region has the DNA TGTGCCAGCAGTGGACAGGGGGCAGAAAAACTGTTTTTT.